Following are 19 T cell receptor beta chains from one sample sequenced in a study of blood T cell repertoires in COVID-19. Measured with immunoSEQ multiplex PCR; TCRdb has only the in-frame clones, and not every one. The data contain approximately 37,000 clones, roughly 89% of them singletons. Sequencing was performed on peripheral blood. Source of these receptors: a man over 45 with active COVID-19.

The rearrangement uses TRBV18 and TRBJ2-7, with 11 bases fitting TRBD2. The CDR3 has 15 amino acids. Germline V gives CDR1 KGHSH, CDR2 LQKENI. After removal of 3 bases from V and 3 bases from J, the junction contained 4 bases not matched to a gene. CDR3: CASSPVLAGDYEQYF. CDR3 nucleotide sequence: TGTGCCAGCTCACCCGTACTAGCGGGAGACTACGAGCAGTACTTC. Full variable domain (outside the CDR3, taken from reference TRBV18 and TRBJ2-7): NAGVMQNPRHLVRRRGQEARLRCSPMKGHSHVYWYRQLPEEGLKFMVYLQKENIIDESGMPKERFSAEFPKEGPSILRIQQVVRGDSAAYFCASSPVLAGDYEQYFGPGTRLTVT.

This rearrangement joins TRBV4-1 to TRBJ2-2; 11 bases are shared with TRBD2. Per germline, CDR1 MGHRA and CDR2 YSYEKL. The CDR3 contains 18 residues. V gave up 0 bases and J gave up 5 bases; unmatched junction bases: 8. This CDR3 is CASSQDGSLAGGTGELFF. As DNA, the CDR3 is TGCGCCAGCAGCCAAGATGGGAGCCTAGCGGGAGGAACCGGGGAGCTGTTTTTT.

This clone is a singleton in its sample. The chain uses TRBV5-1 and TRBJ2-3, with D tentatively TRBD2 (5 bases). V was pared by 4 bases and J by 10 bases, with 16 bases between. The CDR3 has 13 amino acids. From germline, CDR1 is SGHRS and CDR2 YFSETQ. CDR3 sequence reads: CASSPGPTGSQYF. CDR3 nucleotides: TGCGCCAGCAGCCCGGGTCCCACGGGGTCGCAGTATTTT.

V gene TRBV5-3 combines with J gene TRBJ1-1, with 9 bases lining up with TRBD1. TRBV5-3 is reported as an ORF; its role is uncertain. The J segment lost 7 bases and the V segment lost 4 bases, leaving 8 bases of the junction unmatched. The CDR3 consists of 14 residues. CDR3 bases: TGTGCCAGAAGCACATACAGGGGGCGAAGTGAAGCTTTCTTT. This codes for CARSTYRGRSEAFF.

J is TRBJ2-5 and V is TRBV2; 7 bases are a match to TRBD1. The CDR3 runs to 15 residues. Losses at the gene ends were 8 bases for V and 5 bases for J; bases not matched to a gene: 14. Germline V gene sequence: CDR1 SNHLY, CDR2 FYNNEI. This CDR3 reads CASRSPEGQRETQYF. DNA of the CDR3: TGTGCCAGCCGCTCCCCCGAGGGACAGCGGGAGACCCAGTACTTC.

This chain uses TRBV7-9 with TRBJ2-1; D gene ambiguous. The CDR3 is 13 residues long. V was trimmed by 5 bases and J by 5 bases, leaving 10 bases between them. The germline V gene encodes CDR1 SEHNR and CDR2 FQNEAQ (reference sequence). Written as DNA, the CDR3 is TGTGCCAGCAGCCCTCGACTTAACAATGAGCAGTTCTTC. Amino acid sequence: CASSPRLNNEQFF.

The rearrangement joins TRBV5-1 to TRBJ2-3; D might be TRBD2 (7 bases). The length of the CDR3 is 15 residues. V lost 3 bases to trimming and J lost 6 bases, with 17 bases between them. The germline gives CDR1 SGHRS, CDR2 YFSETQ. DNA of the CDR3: TGCGCCAGCAGCTGGGGAGGGGGGGCGCCTGATACGCAGTATTTT. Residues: CASSWGGGAPDTQYF.

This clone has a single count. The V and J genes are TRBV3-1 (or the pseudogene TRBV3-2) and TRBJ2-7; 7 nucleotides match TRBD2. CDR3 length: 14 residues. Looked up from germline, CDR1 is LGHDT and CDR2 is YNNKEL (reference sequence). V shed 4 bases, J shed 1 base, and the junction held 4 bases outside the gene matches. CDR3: CASSPGEGSYEQYF. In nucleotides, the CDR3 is TGTGCCAGCAGCCCTGGGGAGGGATCCTACGAGCAGTACTTC.

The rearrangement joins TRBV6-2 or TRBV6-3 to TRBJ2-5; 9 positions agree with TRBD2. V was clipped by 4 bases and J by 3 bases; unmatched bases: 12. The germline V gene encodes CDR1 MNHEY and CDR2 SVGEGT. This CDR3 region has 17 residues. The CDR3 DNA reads TGTGCCAGCAGTTCGCTCTTTTGGCGGGAGGGGGAAGAGACCCAGTACTTC. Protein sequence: CASSSLFWREGEETQYF.

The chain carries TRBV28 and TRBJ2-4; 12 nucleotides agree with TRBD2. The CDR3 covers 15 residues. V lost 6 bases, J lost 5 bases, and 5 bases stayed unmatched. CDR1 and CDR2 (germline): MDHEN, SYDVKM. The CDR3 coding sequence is TGTGCCAGCAGCCGTGGACTAGCGGGACAAAACATTCAGTACTTC. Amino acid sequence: CASSRGLAGQNIQYF.

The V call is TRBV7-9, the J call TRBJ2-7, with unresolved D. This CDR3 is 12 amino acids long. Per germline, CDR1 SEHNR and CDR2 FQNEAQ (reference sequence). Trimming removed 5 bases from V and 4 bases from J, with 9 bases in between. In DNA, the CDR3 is TGTGCCAGCAGCCCAACCGAGTACGAGCAGTACTTC. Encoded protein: CASSPTEYEQYF.

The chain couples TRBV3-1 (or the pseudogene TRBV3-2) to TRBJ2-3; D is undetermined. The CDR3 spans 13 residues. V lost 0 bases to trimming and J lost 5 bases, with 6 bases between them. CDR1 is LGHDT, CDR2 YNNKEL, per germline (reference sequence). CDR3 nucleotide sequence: TGTGCCAGCAGCCAAGAAGGAGAAGATACGCAGTATTTT. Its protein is CASSQEGEDTQYF.

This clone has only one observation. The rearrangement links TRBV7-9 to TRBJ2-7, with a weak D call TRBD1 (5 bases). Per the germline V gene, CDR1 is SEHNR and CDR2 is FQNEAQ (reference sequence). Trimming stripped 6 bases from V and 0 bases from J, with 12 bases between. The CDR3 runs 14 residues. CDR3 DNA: TGTGCCAGCAGTCAGGGTGGAACCTCCTACGAGCAGTACTTC. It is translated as CASSQGGTSYEQYF.

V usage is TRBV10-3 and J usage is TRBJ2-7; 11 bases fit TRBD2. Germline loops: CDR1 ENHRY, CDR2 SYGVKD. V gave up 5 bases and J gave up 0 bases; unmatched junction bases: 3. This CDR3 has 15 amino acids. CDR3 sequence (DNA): TGTGCCATCAGTTATACTAGCGGGAGCTCCTACGAGCAGTACTTC. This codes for CAISYTSGSSYEQYF.

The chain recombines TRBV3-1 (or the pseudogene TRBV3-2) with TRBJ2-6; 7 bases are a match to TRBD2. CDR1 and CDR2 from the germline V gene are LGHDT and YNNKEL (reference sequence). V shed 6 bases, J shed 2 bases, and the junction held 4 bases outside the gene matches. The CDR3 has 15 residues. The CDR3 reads CASSLGLAGANVLTF. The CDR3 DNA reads TGTGCCAGCAGTCTTGGACTAGCTGGGGCCAACGTCCTGACTTTC.

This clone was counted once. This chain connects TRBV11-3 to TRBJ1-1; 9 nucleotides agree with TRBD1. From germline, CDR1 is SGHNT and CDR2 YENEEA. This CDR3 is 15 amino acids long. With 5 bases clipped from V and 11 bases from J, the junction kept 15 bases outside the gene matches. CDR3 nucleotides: TGTGCCAGCAGCCGAATCGGGACAGGGCGAGGTGATGCTTTCTTT. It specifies CASSRIGTGRGDAFF.

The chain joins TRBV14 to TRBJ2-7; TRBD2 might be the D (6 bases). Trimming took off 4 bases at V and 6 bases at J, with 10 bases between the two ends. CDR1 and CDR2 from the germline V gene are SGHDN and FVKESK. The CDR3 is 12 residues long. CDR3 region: CASSPGVGEQYF. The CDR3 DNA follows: TGTGCCAGCAGCCCGGGAGTGGGCGAGCAGTACTTC.

CDR3 region: CASSARRDGPYGYTF. CDR3 nucleotide sequence: TGTGCCAGCAGCGCTAGGCGGGACGGACCCTATGGCTACACCTTC. This sequence joins TRBV11-2 and TRBJ1-2; possibly TRBD1 for D (5 bases). The CDR3 length is 15 residues. From germline, CDR1 is SGHAT and CDR2 FQNNGV. The V gene lost 5 bases and the J gene lost 4 bases, with 17 bases spanning the gap. Together with reference TRBV11-2 and TRBJ1-2, the CDR3 gives the full variable domain: EAGVAQSPRYKIIEKRQSVAFWCNPISGHATLYWYQQILGQGPKLLIQFQNNGVVDDSQLPKDRFSAERLKGVDSTLKIQPAKLEDSAVYLCASSARRDGPYGYTFGSGTRLTVV.

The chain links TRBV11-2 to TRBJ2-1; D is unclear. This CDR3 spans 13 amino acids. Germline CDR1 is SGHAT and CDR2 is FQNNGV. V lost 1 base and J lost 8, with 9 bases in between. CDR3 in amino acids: CASSLGSGDEQFF. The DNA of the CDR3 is TGTGCCAGCAGCTTAGGTTCGGGTGATGAGCAGTTCTTC.